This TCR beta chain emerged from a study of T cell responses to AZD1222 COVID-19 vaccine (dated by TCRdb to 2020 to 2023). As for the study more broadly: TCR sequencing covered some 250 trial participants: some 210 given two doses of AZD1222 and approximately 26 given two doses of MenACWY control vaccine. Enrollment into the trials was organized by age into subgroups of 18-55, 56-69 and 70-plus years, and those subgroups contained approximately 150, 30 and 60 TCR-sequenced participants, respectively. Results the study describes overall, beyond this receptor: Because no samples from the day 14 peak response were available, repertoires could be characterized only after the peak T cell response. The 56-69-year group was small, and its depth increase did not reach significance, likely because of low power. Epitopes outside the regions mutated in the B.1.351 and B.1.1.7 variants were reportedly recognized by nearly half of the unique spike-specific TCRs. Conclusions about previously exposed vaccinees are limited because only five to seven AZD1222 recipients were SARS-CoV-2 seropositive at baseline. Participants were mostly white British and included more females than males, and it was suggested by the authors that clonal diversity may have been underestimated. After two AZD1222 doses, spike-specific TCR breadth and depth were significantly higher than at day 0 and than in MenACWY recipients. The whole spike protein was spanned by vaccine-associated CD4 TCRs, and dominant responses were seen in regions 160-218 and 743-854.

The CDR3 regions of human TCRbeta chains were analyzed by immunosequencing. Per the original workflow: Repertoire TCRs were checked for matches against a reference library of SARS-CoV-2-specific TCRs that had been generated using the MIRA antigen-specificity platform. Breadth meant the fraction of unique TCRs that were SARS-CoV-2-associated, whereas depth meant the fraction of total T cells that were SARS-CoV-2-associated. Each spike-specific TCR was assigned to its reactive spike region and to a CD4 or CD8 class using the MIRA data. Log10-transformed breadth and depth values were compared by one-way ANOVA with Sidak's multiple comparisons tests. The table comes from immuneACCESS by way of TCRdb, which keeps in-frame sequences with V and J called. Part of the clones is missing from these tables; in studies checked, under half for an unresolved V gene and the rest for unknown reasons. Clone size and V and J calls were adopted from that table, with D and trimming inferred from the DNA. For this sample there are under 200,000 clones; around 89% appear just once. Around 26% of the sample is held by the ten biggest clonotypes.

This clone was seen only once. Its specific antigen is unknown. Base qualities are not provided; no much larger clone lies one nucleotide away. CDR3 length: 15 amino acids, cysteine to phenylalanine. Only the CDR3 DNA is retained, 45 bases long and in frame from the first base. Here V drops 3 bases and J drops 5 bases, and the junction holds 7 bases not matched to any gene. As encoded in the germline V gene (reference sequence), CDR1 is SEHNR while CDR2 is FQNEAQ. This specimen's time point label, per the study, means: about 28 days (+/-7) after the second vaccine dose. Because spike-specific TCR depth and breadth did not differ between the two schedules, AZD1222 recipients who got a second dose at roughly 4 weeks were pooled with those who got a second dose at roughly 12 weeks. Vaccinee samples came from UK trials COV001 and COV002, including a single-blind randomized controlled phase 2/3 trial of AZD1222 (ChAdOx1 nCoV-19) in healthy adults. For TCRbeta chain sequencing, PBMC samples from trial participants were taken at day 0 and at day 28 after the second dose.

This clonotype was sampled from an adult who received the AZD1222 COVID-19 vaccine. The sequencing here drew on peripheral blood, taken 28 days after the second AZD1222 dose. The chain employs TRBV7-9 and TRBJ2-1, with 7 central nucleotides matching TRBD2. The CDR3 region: CASSLVSSGDNEQFF. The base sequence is TGTGCCAGCAGCTTGGTCTCTAGCGGTGACAATGAGCAGTTCTTC.